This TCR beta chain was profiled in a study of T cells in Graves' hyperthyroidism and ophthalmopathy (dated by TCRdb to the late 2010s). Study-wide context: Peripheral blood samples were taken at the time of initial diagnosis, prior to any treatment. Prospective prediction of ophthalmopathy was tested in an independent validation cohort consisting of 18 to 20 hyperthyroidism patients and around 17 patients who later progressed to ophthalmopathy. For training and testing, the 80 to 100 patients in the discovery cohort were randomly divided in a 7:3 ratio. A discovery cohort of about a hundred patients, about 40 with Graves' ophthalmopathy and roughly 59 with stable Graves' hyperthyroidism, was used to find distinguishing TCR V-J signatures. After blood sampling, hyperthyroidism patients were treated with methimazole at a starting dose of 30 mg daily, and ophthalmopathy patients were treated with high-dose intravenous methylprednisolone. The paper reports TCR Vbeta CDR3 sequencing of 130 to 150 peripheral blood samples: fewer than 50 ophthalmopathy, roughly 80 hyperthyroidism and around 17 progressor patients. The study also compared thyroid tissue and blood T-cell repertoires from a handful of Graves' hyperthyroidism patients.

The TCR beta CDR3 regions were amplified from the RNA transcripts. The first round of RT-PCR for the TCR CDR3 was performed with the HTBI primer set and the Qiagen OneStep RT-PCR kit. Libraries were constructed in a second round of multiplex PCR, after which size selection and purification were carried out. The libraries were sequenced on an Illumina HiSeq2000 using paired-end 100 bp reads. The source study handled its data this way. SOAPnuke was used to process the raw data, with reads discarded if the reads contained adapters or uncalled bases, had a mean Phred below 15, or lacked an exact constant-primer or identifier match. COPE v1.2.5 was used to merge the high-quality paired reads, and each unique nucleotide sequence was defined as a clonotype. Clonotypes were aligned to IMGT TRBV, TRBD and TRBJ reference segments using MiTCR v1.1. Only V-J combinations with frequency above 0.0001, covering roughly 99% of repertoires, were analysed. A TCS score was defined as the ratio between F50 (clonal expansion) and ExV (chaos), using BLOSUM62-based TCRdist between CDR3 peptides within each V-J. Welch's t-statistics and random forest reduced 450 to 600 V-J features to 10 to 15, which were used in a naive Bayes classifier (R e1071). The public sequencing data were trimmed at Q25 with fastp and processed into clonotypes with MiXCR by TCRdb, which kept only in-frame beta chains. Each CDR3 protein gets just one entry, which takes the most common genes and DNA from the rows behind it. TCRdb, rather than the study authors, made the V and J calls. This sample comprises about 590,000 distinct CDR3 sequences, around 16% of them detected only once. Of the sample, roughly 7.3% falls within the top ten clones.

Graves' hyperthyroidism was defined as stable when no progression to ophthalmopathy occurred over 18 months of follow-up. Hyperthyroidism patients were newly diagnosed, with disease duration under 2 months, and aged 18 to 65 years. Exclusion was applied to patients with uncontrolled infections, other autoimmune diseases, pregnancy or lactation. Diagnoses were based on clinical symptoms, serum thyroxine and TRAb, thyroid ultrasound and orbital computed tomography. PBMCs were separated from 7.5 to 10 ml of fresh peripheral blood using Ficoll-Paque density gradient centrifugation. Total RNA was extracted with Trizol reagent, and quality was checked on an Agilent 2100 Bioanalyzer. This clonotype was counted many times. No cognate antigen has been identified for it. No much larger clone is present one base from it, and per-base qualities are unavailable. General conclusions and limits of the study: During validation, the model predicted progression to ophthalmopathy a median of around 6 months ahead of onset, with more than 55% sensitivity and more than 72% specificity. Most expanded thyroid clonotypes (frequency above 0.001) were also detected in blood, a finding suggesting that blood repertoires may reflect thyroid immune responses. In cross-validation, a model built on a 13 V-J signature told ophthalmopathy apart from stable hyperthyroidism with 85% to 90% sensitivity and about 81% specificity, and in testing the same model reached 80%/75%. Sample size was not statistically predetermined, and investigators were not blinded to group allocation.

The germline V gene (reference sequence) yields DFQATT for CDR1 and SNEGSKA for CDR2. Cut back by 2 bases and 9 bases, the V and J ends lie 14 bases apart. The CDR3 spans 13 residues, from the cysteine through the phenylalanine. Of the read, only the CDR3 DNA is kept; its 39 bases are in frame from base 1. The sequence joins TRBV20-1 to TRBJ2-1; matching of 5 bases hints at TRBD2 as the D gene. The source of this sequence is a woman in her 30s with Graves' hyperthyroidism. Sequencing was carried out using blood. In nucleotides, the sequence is TGCAGTGCTAGATCTGGGAGTGGGCTTGAGCAGTTCTTC. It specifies CSARSGSGLEQFF.